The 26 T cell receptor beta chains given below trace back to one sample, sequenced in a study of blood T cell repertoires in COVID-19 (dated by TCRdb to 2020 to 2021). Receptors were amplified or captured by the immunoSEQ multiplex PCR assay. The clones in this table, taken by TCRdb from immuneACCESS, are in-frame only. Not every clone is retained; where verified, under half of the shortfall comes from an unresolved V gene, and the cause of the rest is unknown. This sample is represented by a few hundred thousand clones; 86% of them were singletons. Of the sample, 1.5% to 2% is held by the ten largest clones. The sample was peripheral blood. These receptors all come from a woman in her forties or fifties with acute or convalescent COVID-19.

The CDR3 sequence: CASKLSAGAYNEQFF. The CDR3 region has the DNA TGTGCCAGTAAACTCTCAGCGGGAGCCTACAATGAGCAGTTCTTC. The rearrangement uses TRBV19 and TRBJ2-1, with 8 positions matching TRBD2. The CDR3 is 15 residues long. The V and J ends lost 7 bases and 2 bases, in that order; junction bases with no gene match: 7. Germline V gives CDR1 LNHDA, CDR2 SQIVND (reference sequence).

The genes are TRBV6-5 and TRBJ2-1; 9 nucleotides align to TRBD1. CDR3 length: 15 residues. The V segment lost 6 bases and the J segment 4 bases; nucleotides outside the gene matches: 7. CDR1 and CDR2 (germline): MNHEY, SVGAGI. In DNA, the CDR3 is TGTGCCAGCAGGTGGGGGACAGGGTTGTACAATGAGCAGTTCTTC. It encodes CASRWGTGLYNEQFF.

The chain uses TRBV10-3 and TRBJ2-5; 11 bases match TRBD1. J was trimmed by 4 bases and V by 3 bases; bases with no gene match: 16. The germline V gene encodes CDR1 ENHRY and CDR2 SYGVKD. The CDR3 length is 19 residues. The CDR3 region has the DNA TGTGCCATCAGTGATTCCAACTCCCTTTGGACAGGGGGCGTAGAGACCCAGTACTTC. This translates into CAISDSNSLWTGGVETQYF.

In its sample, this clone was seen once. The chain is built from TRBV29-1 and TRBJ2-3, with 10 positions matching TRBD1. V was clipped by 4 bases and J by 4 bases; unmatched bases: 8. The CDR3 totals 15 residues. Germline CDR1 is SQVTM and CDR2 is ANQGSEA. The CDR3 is CSVGTGTGAADTQYF. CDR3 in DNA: TGCAGCGTTGGCACCGGGACAGGGGCCGCAGATACGCAGTATTTT.

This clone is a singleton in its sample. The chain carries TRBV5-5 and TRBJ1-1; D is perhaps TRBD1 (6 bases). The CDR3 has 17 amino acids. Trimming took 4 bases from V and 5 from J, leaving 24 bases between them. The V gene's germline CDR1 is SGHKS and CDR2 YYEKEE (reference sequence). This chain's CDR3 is CASSVATRTARGTEAFF. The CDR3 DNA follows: TGTGCCAGCAGCGTTGCTACCCGGACGGCGAGGGGGACTGAAGCTTTCTTT.

The chain's CDR3 is CASSPRGDRVYGYTF. CDR3 sequence (DNA): TGTGCCAGCAGCCCCCGGGGTGACAGGGTCTATGGCTACACCTTC. The chain employs TRBV9 and TRBJ1-2; TRBD1 aligns across 7 bases. The CDR3 has 15 residues. CDR1 and CDR2 from the germline V gene are SGDLS and YYNGEE. The V gene end was trimmed by 4 bases and the J gene end by 4 bases; junction bases not matched to a gene: 10.

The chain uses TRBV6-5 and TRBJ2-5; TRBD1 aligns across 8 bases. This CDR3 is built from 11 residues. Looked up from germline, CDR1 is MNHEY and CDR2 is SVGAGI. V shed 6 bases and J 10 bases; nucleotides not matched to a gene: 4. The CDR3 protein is CASSHGQGQYF. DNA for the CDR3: TGTGCCAGCAGCCACGGACAGGGCCAGTACTTC.

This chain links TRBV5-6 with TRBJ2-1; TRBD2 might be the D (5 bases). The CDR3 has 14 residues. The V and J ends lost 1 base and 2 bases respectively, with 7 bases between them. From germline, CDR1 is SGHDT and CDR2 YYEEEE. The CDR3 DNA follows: TGTGCCAGCAGCTTGTCGCGGGCCTACAATGAGCAGTTCTTC. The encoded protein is CASSLSRAYNEQFF.

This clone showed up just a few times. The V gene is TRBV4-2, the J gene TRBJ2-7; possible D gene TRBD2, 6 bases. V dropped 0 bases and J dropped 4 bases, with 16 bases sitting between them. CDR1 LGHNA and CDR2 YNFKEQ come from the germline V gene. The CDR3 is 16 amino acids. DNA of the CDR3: TGTGCCAGCAGCCAAGATAAGAGGAGGGCCAGGTACGAGCAGTACTTC. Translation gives CASSQDKRRARYEQYF.

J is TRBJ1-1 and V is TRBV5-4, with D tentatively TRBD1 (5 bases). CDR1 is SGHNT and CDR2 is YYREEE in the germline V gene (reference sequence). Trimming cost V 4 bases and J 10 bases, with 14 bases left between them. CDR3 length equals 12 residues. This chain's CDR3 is CASSPGGGIAFF. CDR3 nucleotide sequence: TGTGCCAGCAGCCCGGGGGGAGGCATAGCTTTCTTT.

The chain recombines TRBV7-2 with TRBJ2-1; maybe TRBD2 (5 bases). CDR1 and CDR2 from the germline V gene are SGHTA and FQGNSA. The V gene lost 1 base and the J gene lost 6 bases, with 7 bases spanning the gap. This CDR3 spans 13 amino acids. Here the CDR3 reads CASSLESGNEQFF. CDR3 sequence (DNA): TGTGCCAGCAGCTTAGAAAGCGGCAATGAGCAGTTCTTC.

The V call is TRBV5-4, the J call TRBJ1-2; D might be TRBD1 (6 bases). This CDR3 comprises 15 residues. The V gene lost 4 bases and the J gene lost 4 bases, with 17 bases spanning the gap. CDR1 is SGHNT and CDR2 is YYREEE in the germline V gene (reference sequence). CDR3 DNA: TGTGCCAGCAGCGCTCGGGTGGACAGCCGCTATGGCTACACCTTC. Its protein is CASSARVDSRYGYTF.

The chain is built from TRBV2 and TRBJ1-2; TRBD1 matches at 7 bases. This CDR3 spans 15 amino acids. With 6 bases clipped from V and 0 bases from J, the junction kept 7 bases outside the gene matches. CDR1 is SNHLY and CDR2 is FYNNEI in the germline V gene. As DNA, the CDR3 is TGTGCCAGCAGGGCGGGACAGATAGCTAACTATGGCTACACCTTC. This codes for CASRAGQIANYGYTF. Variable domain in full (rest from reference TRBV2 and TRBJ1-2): EPEVTQTPSHQVTQMGQEVILRCVPISNHLYFYWYRQILGQKVEFLVSFYNNEISEKSEIFDDQFSVERPDGSNFTLKIRSTKLEDSAMYFCASRAGQIANYGYTFGSGTRLTVV.

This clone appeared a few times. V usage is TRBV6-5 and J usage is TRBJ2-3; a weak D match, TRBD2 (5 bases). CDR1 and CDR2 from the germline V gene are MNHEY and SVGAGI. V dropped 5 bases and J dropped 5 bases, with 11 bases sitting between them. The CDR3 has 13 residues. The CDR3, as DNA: TGTGCCAGCAGTCCACTAGTGGGAGATACGCAGTATTTT. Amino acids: CASSPLVGDTQYF.

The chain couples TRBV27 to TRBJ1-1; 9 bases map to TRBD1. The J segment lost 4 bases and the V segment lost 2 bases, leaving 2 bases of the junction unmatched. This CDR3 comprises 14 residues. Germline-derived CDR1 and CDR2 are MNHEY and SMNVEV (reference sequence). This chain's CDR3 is CASSLRQGVTEAFF. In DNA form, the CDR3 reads TGTGCCAGCAGTTTAAGACAGGGGGTCACTGAAGCTTTCTTT.

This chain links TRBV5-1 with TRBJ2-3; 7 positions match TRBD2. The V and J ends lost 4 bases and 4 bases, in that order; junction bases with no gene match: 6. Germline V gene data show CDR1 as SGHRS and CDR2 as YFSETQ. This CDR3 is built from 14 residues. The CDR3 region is CASSNSGPADTQYF. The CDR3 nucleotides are TGCGCCAGCAGCAATAGCGGGCCGGCAGATACGCAGTATTTT.

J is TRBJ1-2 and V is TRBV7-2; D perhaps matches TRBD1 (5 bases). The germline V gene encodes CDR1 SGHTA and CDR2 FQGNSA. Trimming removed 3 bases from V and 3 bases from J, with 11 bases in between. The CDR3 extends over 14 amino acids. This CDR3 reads CASSFIGADYGYTF. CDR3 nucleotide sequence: TGTGCCAGCAGCTTTATAGGGGCGGACTATGGCTACACCTTC.

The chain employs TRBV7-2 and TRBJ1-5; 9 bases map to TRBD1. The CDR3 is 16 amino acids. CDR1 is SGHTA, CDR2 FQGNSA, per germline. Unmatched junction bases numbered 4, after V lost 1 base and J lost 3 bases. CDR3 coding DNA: TGTGCCAGCAGCTTAGTTGGGACAGGGTACAATCAGCCCCAGCATTTT. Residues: CASSLVGTGYNQPQHF.

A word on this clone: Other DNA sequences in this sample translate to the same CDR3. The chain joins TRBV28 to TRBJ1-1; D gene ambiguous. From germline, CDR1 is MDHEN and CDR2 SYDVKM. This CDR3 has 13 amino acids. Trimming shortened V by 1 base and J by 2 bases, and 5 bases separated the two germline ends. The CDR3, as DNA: TGTGCCAGCAGTTTATCAGGAAACACTGAAGCTTTCTTT. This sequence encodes CASSLSGNTEAFF. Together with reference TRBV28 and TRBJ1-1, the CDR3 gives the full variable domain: DVKVTQSSRYLVKRTGEKVFLECVQDMDHENMFWYRQDPGLGLRLIYFSYDVKMKEKGDIPEGYSVSREKKERFSLILESASTNQTSMYLCASSLSGNTEAFFGQGTRLTVV.

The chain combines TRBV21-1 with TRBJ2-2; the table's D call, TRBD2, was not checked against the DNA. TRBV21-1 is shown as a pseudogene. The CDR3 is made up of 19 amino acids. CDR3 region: CASSKYSGRAGRGAGELFF. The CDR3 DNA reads TGTGCCAGCAGCAAATATAGCGGGAGGGCCGGTCGCGGAGCCGGGGAGCTGTTTTTT.

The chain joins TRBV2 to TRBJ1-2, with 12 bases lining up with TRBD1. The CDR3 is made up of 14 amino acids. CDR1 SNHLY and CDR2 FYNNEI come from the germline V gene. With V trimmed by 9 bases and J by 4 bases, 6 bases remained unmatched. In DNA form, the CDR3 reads TGTGCCAGGGGGGGACAGGGGGCCAGCTATGGCTACACCTTC. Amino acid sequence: CARGGQGASYGYTF.

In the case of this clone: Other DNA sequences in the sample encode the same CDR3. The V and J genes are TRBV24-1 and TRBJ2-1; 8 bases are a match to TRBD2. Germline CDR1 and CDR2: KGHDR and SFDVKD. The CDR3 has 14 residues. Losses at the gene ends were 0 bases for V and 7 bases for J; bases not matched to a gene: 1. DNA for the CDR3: TGTGCCACCAGTGATTTGGGCGGGAGGAATGAGCAGTTCTTC. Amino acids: CATSDLGGRNEQFF.

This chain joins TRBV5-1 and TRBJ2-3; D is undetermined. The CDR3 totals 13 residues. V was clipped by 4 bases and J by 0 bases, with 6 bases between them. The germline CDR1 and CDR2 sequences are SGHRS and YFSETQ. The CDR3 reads CASSEASTDTQYF. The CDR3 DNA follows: TGCGCCAGCAGCGAGGCGAGCACAGATACGCAGTATTTT.

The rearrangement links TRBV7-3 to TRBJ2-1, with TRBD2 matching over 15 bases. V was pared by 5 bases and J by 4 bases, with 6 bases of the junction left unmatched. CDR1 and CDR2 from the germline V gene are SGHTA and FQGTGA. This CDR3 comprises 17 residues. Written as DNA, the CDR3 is TGTGCCAGCAGCCGGGGACTAGCGGGAGGTGCTTACAATGAGCAGTTCTTC. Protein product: CASSRGLAGGAYNEQFF.

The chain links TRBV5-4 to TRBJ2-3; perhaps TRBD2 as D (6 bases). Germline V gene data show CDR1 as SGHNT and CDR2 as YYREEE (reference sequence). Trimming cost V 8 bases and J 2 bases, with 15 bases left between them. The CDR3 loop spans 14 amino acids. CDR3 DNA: TGTGCCAGTTTGAGAGCGGGCGACACAGATACGCAGTATTTT. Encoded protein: CASLRAGDTDTQYF. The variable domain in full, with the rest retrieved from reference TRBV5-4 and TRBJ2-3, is ETGVTQSPTHLIKTRGQQVTLRCSSQSGHNTVSWYQQALGQGPQFIFQYYREEENGRGNFPPRFSGLQFPNYSSELNVNALELDDSALYLCASLRAGDTDTQYFGPGTRLTVL.

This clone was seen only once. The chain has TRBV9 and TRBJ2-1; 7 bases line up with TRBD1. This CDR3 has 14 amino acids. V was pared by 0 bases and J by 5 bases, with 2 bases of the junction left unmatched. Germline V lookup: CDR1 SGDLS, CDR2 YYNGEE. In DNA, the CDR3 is TGTGCCAGCAGCGTAGTGGGACAGAACAATGAGCAGTTCTTC. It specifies CASSVVGQNNEQFF.